Listed below are T cell receptor beta chains from one sample, sequenced in a study of control samples from healthy donors and cancer patients. Generated by immunoSEQ multiplex PCR, the TCRdb table keeps only in-frame clones and is missing some. This sample has approximately 160,000 clones; 94% occur once, and the top ten carry over 1.3%. The sample comprised blood. The receptors come from a woman aged 18-35 years in good health. CDR3s include the opening cysteine and the closing phenylalanine or tryptophan. D genes are given only for firm matches. Size tells how often a clone was seen (once, few, many) or the class of an expanded clone, and some rows leave it out.

NA	once	TRBV6-4	TRBJ2-3	CASSAQGGDTQYF	TGTGCCAGCAGTGCGCAGGGTGGAGATACGCAGTATTTT
NA	NA	TRBV7-2	TRBJ2-7	CASSFVLTAAYEQYF	TGTGCCAGCAGCTTCGTTCTGACAGCAGCCTACGAGCAGTACTTC
NA	NA	TRBV5-1	TRBJ2-7	CASSLGGWPGLGVYEQYF	TGCGCCAGCAGCTTGGGGGGGTGGCCGGGACTCGGGGTCTACGAGCAGTACTTC
NA	NA	TRBV28	TRBJ1-1	CASNNMDTRGTEAFF	TGTGCCAGCAACAATATGGACACAAGAGGCACTGAAGCTTTCTTT
NA	NA	TRBV13	TRBJ2-5	CASRAPPAETQYF	TGTGCCAGCAGAGCTCCCCCCGCAGAGACCCAGTACTTC
NA	NA	TRBV6-1	TRBJ2-2	CASSEMWDTGELFF	TGTGCCAGCAGTGAAATGTGGGATACCGGGGAGCTGTTTTTT
TRBD2	NA	TRBV2	TRBJ2-1	CASSGLTSRSYNEQFF	TGTGCCAGCAGCGGCTTGACTAGCCGCTCCTACAATGAGCAGTTCTTC
TRBD2	NA	TRBV2	TRBJ2-3	CASKLAGSSGTQYF	TGTGCCAGCAAGCTAGCGGGGTCCTCGGGAACGCAGTATTTT
NA	NA	TRBV6-6	TRBJ1-3	CASSSYGGSIGNTIYF	TGTGCCAGCAGTTCTTATGGGGGGTCGATCGGAAACACCATATATTTT
NA	NA	TRBV11-3	TRBJ1-2	CASSPSGVKRDNLYGYTF	TGTGCCAGCAGCCCCTCGGGGGTCAAACGGGACAACCTCTATGGCTACACCTTC
NA	NA	TRBV6-6	TRBJ1-1	CASSPLETEAFF	TGTGCCAGCAGTCCCTTGGAAACTGAAGCTTTCTTT
NA	NA	TRBV7-9	TRBJ1-3	CASSSYRSGNTIYF	TGTGCCAGCAGCTCCTACAGGTCTGGAAACACCATATATTTT
TRBD1	NA	TRBV9	TRBJ2-1	CASSRGLTYNEQFF	TGTGCCAGCAGCAGGGGGCTGACTTACAATGAGCAGTTCTTC
NA	NA	TRBV4-1	TRBJ1-4	CASSVSAPPFATNEKLFF	TGCGCCAGCAGCGTCTCGGCGCCTCCCTTTGCAACTAATGAAAAACTGTTTTTT
NA	NA	TRBV10-2	TRBJ2-1	CASKDHNEQFF	TGCGCCAGCAAGGATCACAATGAGCAGTTCTTC
NA	NA	TRBV6-5	TRBJ1-6	CASRGVRPNSPLHF	TGTGCCAGCAGGGGAGTGCGACCCAATTCACCCCTCCACTTT
NA	once	TRBV7-6	TRBJ1-1	CASSSLGGNTEAFF	TGTGCCAGCAGCTCCCTAGGGGGGAACACTGAAGCTTTCTTT
NA	NA	TRBV6-5	TRBJ1-2	CASSRGVADGYTF	TGTGCCAGCAGCCGAGGTGTCGCGGATGGCTACACCTTC
TRBD1	NA	TRBV6-2/TRBV6-3	TRBJ1-4	CASSWGTAKLFF	TGTGCCAGCAGCTGGGGGACAGCAAAACTGTTTTTT
NA	NA	TRBV2	TRBJ2-4	CASSESGQQYF	TGTGCCAGCAGTGAGAGCGGTCAGCAGTACTTC
NA	NA	TRBV2	TRBJ1-2	CASSEGSGRYYGYTF	TGTGCCAGCAGTGAAGGGTCGGGGAGGTACTATGGCTACACCTTC
TRBD1	NA	TRBV6-6	TRBJ1-1	CASSPNRQGPEAFF	TGTGCCAGCAGTCCGAATAGACAGGGCCCTGAAGCTTTCTTT
TRBD1	NA	TRBV10-3	TRBJ1-3	CAITSGQISGNTIYF	TGTGCCATCACCTCGGGACAGATCTCTGGAAACACCATATATTTT
NA	NA	TRBV11-2	TRBJ1-3	CASSFLPGLNSGNTIYF	TGTGCCAGCAGTTTTTTACCGGGACTGAACTCTGGAAACACCATATATTTT
NA	NA	TRBV19	TRBJ1-5	CASSGSGNDQPQHF	TGTGCCAGTAGTGGCTCCGGGAACGATCAGCCCCAGCATTTT
NA	NA	TRBV10-1	TRBJ2-1	CASSGVQGGSQFF	TGCGCCAGCAGTGGGGTACAGGGAGGCAGCCAGTTCTTC
NA	NA	TRBV11-2	TRBJ1-1	CASSTTGTEAFF	TGTGCCAGCAGCACGACAGGAACTGAAGCTTTCTTT
TRBD1	NA	TRBV7-9	TRBJ1-2	CASSPTGANYGYTF	TGTGCCAGCAGCCCGACAGGGGCTAACTATGGCTACACCTTC
TRBD1	NA	TRBV9	TRBJ2-1	CASSVAEGGRVIGEQFF	TGTGCCAGCAGCGTAGCTGAAGGGGGCAGGGTAATAGGTGAGCAGTTCTTC
NA	NA	TRBV6-5	TRBJ2-1	CASTSHEQFF	TGTGCCAGCACCTCACATGAGCAGTTCTTC
NA	NA	TRBV4-1	TRBJ1-5	CASSQVRGAQPQHF	TGCGCCAGCAGCCAAGTTAGGGGGGCTCAGCCCCAGCATTTT
NA	once	TRBV11-3	TRBJ2-7	CASSPASSREQYF	TGTGCCAGCAGCCCCGCAAGCAGTCGCGAGCAGTACTTC
TRBD2	NA	TRBV5-8	TRBJ2-3	CASSLLLAGPTDTQYF	TGTGCCAGCAGCCTCCTCCTAGCGGGTCCAACAGATACGCAGTATTTT
NA	NA	TRBV7-9	TRBJ1-1	CASSLVGGNTEAFF	TGTGCCAGCAGCTTAGTTGGGGGGAACACTGAAGCTTTCTTT
TRBD1	NA	TRBV4-3	TRBJ1-2	CASSQTGQIGYTF	TGCGCCAGCAGCCAGACGGGACAGATTGGCTACACCTTC
NA	NA	TRBV19	TRBJ1-1	CASSIRRDTEAFF	TGTGCCAGTAGTATACGCAGGGACACTGAAGCTTTCTTT
NA	NA	TRBV19	TRBJ2-2	CASSPLRKTVNTGELFF	TGTGCCAGTAGCCCATTGCGGAAGACCGTAAACACCGGGGAGCTGTTTTTT
NA	NA	TRBV11-3	TRBJ1-6	CASSLGRANSPLHF	TGTGCCAGCAGCTTAGGACGGGCTAATTCACCCCTCCACTTT
NA	NA	TRBV2	TRBJ1-5	CASSETGQPQHF	TGTGCCAGCAGTGAAACGGGTCAGCCCCAGCATTTT
NA	NA	TRBV28	TRBJ1-2	CASSLMQGIFYGYTF	TGTGCCAGCAGTTTAATGCAGGGAATCTTCTATGGCTACACCTTC